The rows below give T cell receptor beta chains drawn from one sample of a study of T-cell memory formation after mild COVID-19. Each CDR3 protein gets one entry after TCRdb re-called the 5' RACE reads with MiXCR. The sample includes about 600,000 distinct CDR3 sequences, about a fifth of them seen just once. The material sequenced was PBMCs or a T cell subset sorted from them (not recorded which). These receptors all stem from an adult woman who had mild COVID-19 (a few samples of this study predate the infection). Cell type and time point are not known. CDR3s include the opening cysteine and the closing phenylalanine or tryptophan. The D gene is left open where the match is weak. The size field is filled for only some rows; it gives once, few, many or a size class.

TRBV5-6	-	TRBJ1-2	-	TGTGCCAGCAGGATCTCGGGCCATACGGGTAACTATGGCTACACCTTC	CASRISGHTGNYGYTF
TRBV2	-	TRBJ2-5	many	TGTGCCAGCGCAGACTGGGCGGGCCAGGGAGAGACCCAGTACTTC	CASADWAGQGETQYF
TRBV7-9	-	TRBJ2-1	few	TGTGCCAGCTCAGGGGTTGGGGATGAGCAGTTCTTC	CASSGVGDEQFF
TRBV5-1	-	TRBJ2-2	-	TGCGCCAGCAGCTTGGGACACAGGGACGCGAACACCGGGGAGCTGTTTTTT	CASSLGHRDANTGELFF
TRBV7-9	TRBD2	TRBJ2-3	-	TGTGCCAGCAGCTTTGGACTAGCGGAGGGCACAGATACGCAGTATTTT	CASSFGLAEGTDTQYF
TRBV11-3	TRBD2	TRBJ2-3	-	TGTGCCAGCAGCAAACTTAGCGGGGGCACAGATACGCAGTATTTT	CASSKLSGGTDTQYF
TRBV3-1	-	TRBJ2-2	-	TGTGCCAGCAGCCAAGGGAGGGCGGGATGGAACACCGGGGAGCTGTTTTTT	CASSQGRAGWNTGELFF
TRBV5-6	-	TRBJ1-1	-	TGTGCCAGCAACCCGGCGGGGACGAACACTGAAGCTTTCTTT	CASNPAGTNTEAFF
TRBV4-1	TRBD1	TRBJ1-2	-	TGCGCCAGCAGCCCGGGGACAGTGGGCGGCTACACCTTC	CASSPGTVGGYTF
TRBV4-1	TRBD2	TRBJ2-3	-	TGCGCCAGCAGCCAAGTCTGGCCTAGCGGGAGTCGCACAGATACGCAGTATTTT	CASSQVWPSGSRTDTQYF
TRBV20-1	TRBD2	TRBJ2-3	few	TGCAGTGCACGACTAGCGGGGGGTCTCCAAAACACAGATACGCAGTATTTT	CSARLAGGLQNTDTQYF
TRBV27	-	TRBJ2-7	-	TGTGCCAGCAGTTCCCGTATGGAGCAGTACTTC	CASSSRMEQYF
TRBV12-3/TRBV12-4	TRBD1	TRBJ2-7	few	TGTGCCAGCACCTCGGGACAGGAAGCCTACGAGCAGTACTTC	CASTSGQEAYEQYF
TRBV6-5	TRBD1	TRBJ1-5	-	TGTGCCAGCAGTCCCGGGACAGGGGGTGATCAGCCCCAGCATTTT	CASSPGTGGDQPQHF
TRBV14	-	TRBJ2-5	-	TGTGCCAGCAGCAAAGGAGAGCAAGAGACCCAGTACTTC	CASSKGEQETQYF
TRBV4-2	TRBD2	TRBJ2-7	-	TGTGCCAGCAGCCGACCCGGGACTAGCGACGAGCAGTACTTC	CASSRPGTSDEQYF
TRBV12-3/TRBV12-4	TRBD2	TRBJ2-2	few	TGTGCCAGCAGCGCACTAGCGGGGAACACCGGGGAGCTGTTTTTT	CASSALAGNTGELFF